A single T cell receptor beta chain is shown here with its context. The data originate from a study of a mutant IDH1 vaccine in newly diagnosed glioma. Turning to the study itself: Males made up 62.5% and females approximately 38% of treated patients, whose mean age was about 40 years.

Germline CDR1 SGHVS, CDR2 FQNEAQ. The CDR3 consists of 17 residues. The trim removed 4 bases at V and 1 base at J, leaving 9 bases unmatched. The sample's time point: baseline, week 1 (first vaccination visit). Treatment: pre-vaccination baseline after standard-of-care therapy. New WHO grade 3 or 4 astrocytomas that were IDH1-mutant and ATRX-lost occurred in the donors. Sequencing used immunoSEQ multiplex PCR; TCRdb keeps in-frame clones, though not all of them. This table has approximately 54,000 clones, 80% to 90% appearing once. Sequencing used PBMCs, obtained from a glioma patient treated with radiotherapy, temozolomide or both. This chain uses TRBV7-8 with TRBJ1-2; 10 bases are a match to TRBD1. The receptor was isolated from a man aged 18 to 29 with glioma. The CDR3 spells CASSSSRDRGDNYGYTF. For the CDR3, the DNA is TGTGCCAGCAGCTCGTCCCGGGACAGGGGCGATAACTATGGCTACACCTTC.